This record looks at one T cell receptor beta chain sequence and its context. The data are from a study of T cell responses to AZD1222 COVID-19 vaccine. Trimming pared 4 bases from V and 2 bases from J, leaving 18 bases between. The CDR3 is 16 residues long. The germline V gene encodes CDR1 LGHDT and CDR2 YNNKEL (reference sequence). The data were produced by immunoSEQ multiplex PCR, yet TCRdb's version contains in-frame clones alone and is incomplete. The sample lists approximately 170,000 clones, around 89% occurring once. This TCR was recovered from an adult in good health. This chain joins TRBV3-1 (or the pseudogene TRBV3-2) and TRBJ2-7; weak D call: TRBD1 (8 bases). The input for sequencing was peripheral blood, taken on day 0 of AZD1222 vaccination. This chain's CDR3 is CASSRTGGLRTYEQYF. CDR3 sequence (DNA): TGTGCCAGCAGCCGAACAGGGGGACTAAGAACCTACGAGCAGTACTTC.